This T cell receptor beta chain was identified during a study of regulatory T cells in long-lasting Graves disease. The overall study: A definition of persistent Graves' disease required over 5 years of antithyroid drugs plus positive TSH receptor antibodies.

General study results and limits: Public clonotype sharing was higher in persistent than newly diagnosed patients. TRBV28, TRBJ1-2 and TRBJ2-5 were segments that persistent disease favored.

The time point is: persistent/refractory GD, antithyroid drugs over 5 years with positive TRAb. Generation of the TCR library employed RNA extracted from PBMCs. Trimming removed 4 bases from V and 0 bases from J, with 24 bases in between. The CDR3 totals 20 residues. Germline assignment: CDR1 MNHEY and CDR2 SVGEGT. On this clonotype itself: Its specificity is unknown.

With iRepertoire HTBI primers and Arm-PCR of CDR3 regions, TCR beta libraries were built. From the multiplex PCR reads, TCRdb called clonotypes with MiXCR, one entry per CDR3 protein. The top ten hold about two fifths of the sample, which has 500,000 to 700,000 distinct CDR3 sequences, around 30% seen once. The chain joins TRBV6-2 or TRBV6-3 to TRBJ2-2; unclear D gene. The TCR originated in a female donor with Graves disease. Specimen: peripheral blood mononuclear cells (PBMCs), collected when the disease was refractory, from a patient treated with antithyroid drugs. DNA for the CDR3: TGTGCCAGCAGTTGGTGGACCCAGCTTCTTAACCCCCCGAACACCGGGGAGCTGTTTTTT. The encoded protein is CASSWWTQLLNPPNTGELFF.